What follows are 4 T cell receptor beta chains derived from one specimen sequenced in a study of T-cell reconstitution after alpha-beta-depleted transplantation in children. A library of TCRbeta sequences, prepared with unique molecular identifiers, was generated. One entry per CDR3 protein results from TCRdb running MiXCR on the PCR reads. The sample shows 170,000 or so distinct CDR3 sequences, roughly 6.8% of them seen only once. Here the sequenced sample was PBMCs from the stem cell graft donor, taken from the stem cell graft. The source of these receptors is a human donor who donated a stem cell graft to a child with Wiskott-Aldrich syndrome.

A few counts support this clonotype. V usage is TRBV7-2 and J usage is TRBJ2-1; D is perhaps TRBD1 or TRBD2 (6 bases each). The V end was cut by 5 bases, the J end by 1 base, with 18 bases between. The CDR3 runs 17 residues. Germline V gene data show CDR1 as SGHTA and CDR2 as FQGNSA. This chain's CDR3 is CASSPVGGQGSYNEQFF. The DNA of the CDR3 is TGTGCCAGCAGCCCAGTGGGGGGCCAAGGGTCCTACAATGAGCAGTTCTTC.

Only a few counts were recorded for this clonotype. V is TRBV29-1 and J is TRBJ2-7; 14 bases are a match to TRBD2. With V trimmed by 6 bases and J by 2 bases, 9 bases remained unmatched. The length of the CDR3 is 16 residues. In germline, CDR1 is SQVTM, CDR2 ANQGSEA. CDR3 sequence (DNA): TGCAGCGTAGCGGACAGGGGACTAGCGGGAGCCTACGAGCAGTACTTC. Protein sequence: CSVADRGLAGAYEQYF.

This clonotype occurred many times. The rearrangement uses TRBV3-1 and TRBJ1-1; D gene ambiguous. Germline-derived CDR1 and CDR2 are LGHDT and YNNKEL (reference sequence). This CDR3 has 12 amino acids. Trimming cost V 0 bases and J 8 bases, with 7 bases left between them. Here the CDR3 reads CASSQEGGEAFF. Here the CDR3 DNA reads TGTGCCAGCAGCCAAGAAGGCGGCGAAGCTTTCTTT.

The sample holds many counts of this clonotype. V is TRBV10-2 and J is TRBJ2-1, with D hard to call. Trimming took off 0 bases at V and 6 bases at J, with 15 bases between the two ends. The CDR3 contains 16 residues. Germline-derived CDR1 and CDR2 are WSHSY and SAAADI. CDR3 DNA sequence: TGCGCCAGCAGTGAGTCCCTTAACGTAGGATTCAATGAGCAGTTCTTC. Translation: CASSESLNVGFNEQFF.